The clone carrying this T cell receptor beta chain was detected ten times or more. Via MiXCR, TCRdb re-called the 5' RACE reads, giving one row per CDR3 protein. The sample has 250,000 or so distinct CDR3 sequences; around 25% are singletons. The data are from a study of CD8 T cells in ankylosing spondylitis. Trimming took off 4 bases at V and 7 bases at J, with 17 bases between the two ends. The CDR3 totals 15 residues. Germline CDR1 reads DFQATT; CDR2 reads SNEGSKA (reference sequence). The sequencing input was blood, either unsorted or a sorted T cell fraction (not recorded which). This clonotype was sampled from a male donor with ankylosing spondylitis or in good health (not recorded which). The rearrangement links TRBV20-1 to TRBJ1-6, with D tentatively TRBD1 (5 bases). The CDR3 sequence: CSAIPGRELNSPLHF. The DNA for the CDR3 is TGCAGTGCTATCCCGGGACGGGAATTAAATTCACCCCTCCACTTT.